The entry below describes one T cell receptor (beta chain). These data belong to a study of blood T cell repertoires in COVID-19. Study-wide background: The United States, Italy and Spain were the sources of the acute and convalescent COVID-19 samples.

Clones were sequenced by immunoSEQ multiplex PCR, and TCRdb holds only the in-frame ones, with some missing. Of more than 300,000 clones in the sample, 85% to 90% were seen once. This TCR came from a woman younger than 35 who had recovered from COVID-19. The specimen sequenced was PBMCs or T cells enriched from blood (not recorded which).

CDR3 DNA sequence: TGTGCCAGCAGTGAACGGGGGGACACTGAAGCTTTCTTT. Amino acids: CASSERGDTEAFF. The V and J genes are TRBV25-1 and TRBJ1-1, with a possible D match to TRBD1 (5 bases). This CDR3 region has 13 residues. Germline V gives CDR1 MGHDK, CDR2 SYGVNS. V shed 2 bases and J shed 3 bases, with 7 bases lying between them.